Listed below are T cell receptor beta chains from one sample, sequenced in a study of vaccination and CD4 T cells after COVID-19. No antigens are known for them. TCRdb ran MiXCR on the PCR reads and lists one entry per CDR3 protein. Of 8,000 to 9,500 distinct CDR3 sequences listed, 70% are singletons. Sequenced: CD4+ T cells from blood, cultured in vitro. These TCRs come from a human donor who had recovered from COVID-19. CDR3s leave out the opening cysteine and the closing phenylalanine or tryptophan. Only some rows state a clone size, as once, few, many or a class for expanded clones.

V	J	size	CDR3
TRBV2	TRBJ1-1	NA	ASSVSGQRNTEAF
TRBV6-1	TRBJ1-1	once	ASSEDIGGGRNTEAF
TRBV6-1	TRBJ1-1	NA	ASQHPGTTEAF
TRBV19	TRBJ1-2	NA	ASTTGTAALYGYT
TRBV4-1	TRBJ1-5	NA	ASSQDVRGGPPQH
TRBV2	TRBJ2-3	NA	ASSVVGPQEY
TRBV20-1	TRBJ2-6	NA	SARPTGSSGANVLT
TRBV6-5	TRBJ2-7	NA	ASSYHDRGEYEQY
TRBV7-3	TRBJ1-2	few	ASSLGGVKGYT
TRBV20-1	TRBJ1-3	few	SAQDRQGQPGNTIY
TRBV29-1	TRBJ2-7	NA	SARKAGQGNYEQY
TRBV5-4	TRBJ1-2	NA	ASSLVKGTGINYGYT
TRBV6-5	TRBJ1-2	few	ASSYRDEANYGYT
TRBV20-1	TRBJ2-2	NA	SARGNTGELF
TRBV29-1	TRBJ1-1	NA	SVWEGMVTEAF
TRBV7-6	TRBJ2-3	NA	ASSLGYTDTQY
TRBV15	TRBJ1-3	few	ATRPRVGNTIY
TRBV19	TRBJ1-2	NA	ASANEWYGYT
TRBV27	TRBJ2-5	NA	ASRLGVLRPTQY
TRBV20-1	TRBJ1-2	NA	SATRTGVYLNYGYT
TRBV30	TRBJ1-1	NA	ASGQGATEAF
TRBV7-9	TRBJ2-7	NA	ASSLGQTAYEQY
TRBV19	TRBJ2-5	NA	ASSPWDREETQY
TRBV12-3/TRBV12-4	TRBJ1-1	NA	ASIPRHLNTEAF
TRBV7-2	TRBJ1-5	NA	ASSHDLIWGGQPQH
TRBV7-8	TRBJ1-6	NA	ASSRLVGEGSPLH
TRBV6-4	TRBJ1-1	few	ASSEQGTTEAF
TRBV27	TRBJ1-2	NA	ASPLLGQGGNYGYT
TRBV20-1	TRBJ1-5	once	SARQVGNSNQPQH
TRBV27	TRBJ1-2	once	ASSLSAGFTSYT
TRBV7-3	TRBJ1-1	NA	ASSPLRTPEIAF
TRBV7-9	TRBJ1-2	once	ASSLETAYYGYT